This T cell receptor beta chain emerged from a study of blood T cell repertoires in COVID-19. Study information: Nucleic acid was either cDNA or gDNA, and it came from T cells, B-cell-depleted T cells, or PBMCs.

Some clones are missing from TCRdb's copy, which holds only in-frame ones; the method was immunoSEQ multiplex PCR. This table has about 48,000 clones, 70% to 90% appearing once. The CDR3 spans 13 residues. Germline V gene lookup returns CDR1 LGHDT and CDR2 YNNKEL (reference sequence). V dropped 2 bases and J dropped 5; count of bases not matched to a gene: 1. Sequencing was done on a sample of peripheral blood. This clonotype was sampled from an elderly woman with acute or convalescent COVID-19. V is TRBV3-1 (or the pseudogene TRBV3-2) and J is TRBJ1-2, with 8 positions matching TRBD1. The CDR3 DNA reads TGTGCCAGCAGCCAACGGACAGGGTATGGCTACACCTTC. Amino acids: CASSQRTGYGYTF.